The T cell receptor beta chain described here comes from a study of control samples from healthy donors and cancer patients. The germline CDR1 and CDR2 sequences are SGHRS and YFSETQ. J was trimmed by 4 bases and V by 0 bases; bases with no gene match: 4. The CDR3 spans 15 residues. Measured with immunoSEQ multiplex PCR; TCRdb has only the in-frame clones, and not every one. The table lists approximately 210,000 clones, about 89% of them singletons. The chain is built from TRBV5-1 and TRBJ1-1, with 9 nucleotides matching TRBD1. The sample comprised blood. The TCR originated in a man aged 25 to 45 in good health. The CDR3 DNA follows: TGCGCCAGCAGCTTGGGGACAGGGGCGTTCACTGAAGCTTTCTTT. Amino acids: CASSLGTGAFTEAFF.